The clone carrying this T cell receptor (beta chain) was detected only a few times. The CDR3 loop spans 15 amino acids. CDR1 and CDR2 (germline): WSHSY, SAAADI. The junction had 8 bases not matched to a gene; V was cut back by 2 bases and J by 9 bases. The data derive from a study of response to subunit inactivated influenza vaccine. Each CDR3 protein gets one entry after TCRdb re-called the RT-PCR reads with MiXCR. The top ten clones hold roughly 29% of a sample with 180,000 or so distinct CDR3 sequences, approximately 12% of them seen once. This sample also belongs to another study, concerning T cells expressing NK-cell markers. As that study records: As the method of synthesis, 5'RACE template switching with UMIs yielded TCR beta cDNA. All TCR beta repertoires analysed originated from sorted CD3+CD56+NKG2C+, CD3+CD56+NKG2C- and CD3+CD56-NKG2C+ T cells. Six donors carried dominant NKG2C+ clonotypes that made up 1.0-7.0% of their CD8+ T cells. The same clonotypes also predominated in the CD3+CD56-NKG2C+ fraction of several donors. The study did not resolve the HCMV specificity of expanded NKG2C+ T cell clones.

Sequences were derived from CD8+ T cells sorted from PBMCs, sampled 11 to 12 days after vaccination. The gene calls are TRBV10-2 and TRBJ2-1, with 9 bases aligning to TRBD2. This receptor was identified in a man aged 45-65 years who received an inactivated influenza vaccine. CDR3 in DNA: TGCGCCAGCAGTGAGCGCGCGGGGGGGCTGGGTGAGCAGTTCTTC. This codes for CASSERAGGLGEQFF.